A single sample is the source of the 14 T cell receptor beta chains below, sequenced in a study of control samples from healthy donors and cancer patients. Produced via immunoSEQ multiplex PCR; TCRdb's table is partial and in-frame only. The sample contains some 130,000 clones, around 88% of which appear only once. Sequencing was performed on blood. The receptors were gathered from a man in his forties in good health.

This clone occurred once. Within the sample, other DNA sequences also encode this same CDR3. This sequence joins TRBV7-9 and TRBJ1-2, with 7 positions matching TRBD1. The CDR3 totals 13 residues. Germline V lookup: CDR1 SEHNR, CDR2 FQNEAQ (reference sequence). Trimming removed 5 bases from V and 2 bases from J; junction bases left unmatched: 2. DNA for the CDR3: TGTGCCAGCAGCCCGACAGGGAACTATGGCTACACCTTC. This codes for CASSPTGNYGYTF. The entire variable domain, with the rest obtained from reference TRBV7-9 and TRBJ1-2, is as follows: DTGVSQNPRHKITKRGQNVTFRCDPISEHNRLYWYRQTLGQGPEFLTYFQNEAQLEKSRLLSDRFSAERPKGSFSTLEIQRTEQGDSAMYLCASSPTGNYGYTFGSGTRLTVV.

This clone was counted only a few times. V gene TRBV12-5 combines with J gene TRBJ2-6; D gene uncertain. CDR1 is LGHNT and CDR2 is FRNRAP in the germline V gene. The CDR3 totals 16 residues. V was clipped by 2 bases and J by 2 bases, with 10 bases between them. CDR3 sequence reads: CASGLSGRAGANVLTF. In DNA form, the CDR3 reads TGTGCTAGTGGTTTGAGTGGACGGGCTGGGGCCAACGTCCTGACTTTC.

This chain uses TRBV7-9 with TRBJ1-4; D remains ambiguous. The V end was cut by 5 bases, the J end by 0 bases, with 13 bases between. Germline V CDR1 and CDR2: SEHNR, FQNEAQ (reference sequence). The CDR3 runs to 16 residues. CDR3 coding DNA: TGTGCCAGCAGCCCCCGTCCGGCTGCAACTAATGAAAAACTGTTTTTT. This sequence encodes CASSPRPAATNEKLFF.

V is TRBV5-1 and J is TRBJ1-1; tentatively, D is TRBD1 (5 bases). The V gene lost 0 bases and the J gene lost 0 bases, with 9 bases spanning the gap. This CDR3 has 15 amino acids. Per germline, CDR1 SGHRS and CDR2 YFSETQ. The CDR3 nucleotides are TGCGCCAGCAGCTTGGGGGCAGGGATGAACACTGAAGCTTTCTTT. It yields the protein CASSLGAGMNTEAFF.

The rearrangement uses TRBV7-2 and TRBJ2-1; 9 bases align to TRBD2. Germline-derived CDR1 and CDR2 are SGHTA and FQGNSA. This CDR3 is 17 amino acids long. After removal of 1 base from V and 2 bases from J, the junction contained 6 bases not matched to a gene. The CDR3 bases are TGTGCCAGCAGCTTAGGGGTAGCGGGGGACGCCTACAATGAGCAGTTCTTC. It specifies CASSLGVAGDAYNEQFF. Supplemented by reference TRBV7-2 and TRBJ2-1, the full variable domain reads GAGVSQSPSNKVTEKGKDVELRCDPISGHTALYWYRQSLGQGLEFLIYFQGNSAPDKSGLPSDRFSAERTGGSVSTLTIQRTQQEDSAVYLCASSLGVAGDAYNEQFFGPGTRLTVL.

The CDR3 coding sequence is TGCGCCAGCAGCCAAGATCGCAGGGCGAATGGCTACACCTTC. Protein: CASSQDRRANGYTF. V gene TRBV4-1 combines with J gene TRBJ1-2, with a weak D call TRBD1 (5 bases). V lost 0 bases, J lost 6 bases, and 11 bases lay in between. CDR1 and CDR2 from the germline V gene are MGHRA and YSYEKL. The CDR3 loop spans 14 amino acids.

The rearrangement uses TRBV13 and TRBJ2-2; D unclear. CDR1 is PRHDT, CDR2 FYEKMQ, per germline (reference sequence). V shed 1 base and J shed 0 bases, with 6 bases lying between them. The CDR3 consists of 15 residues. CDR3 protein: CASSLATANTGELFF. Here the CDR3 DNA reads TGTGCCAGCAGCTTAGCCACGGCGAACACCGGGGAGCTGTTTTTT.

The chain combines TRBV2 with TRBJ2-5; D may be TRBD2 (5 bases). V was cut by 0 bases and J by 5 bases, with 22 bases left in between. This CDR3 has 18 residues. Germline CDR1 reads SNHLY; CDR2 reads FYNNEI. CDR3 protein: CASSEAGATWVGKETQYF. Here the CDR3 DNA reads TGTGCCAGCAGTGAAGCGGGAGCTACATGGGTTGGGAAGGAGACCCAGTACTTC. Together with reference TRBV2 and TRBJ2-5, the CDR3 gives the full variable domain: EPEVTQTPSHQVTQMGQEVILRCVPISNHLYFYWYRQILGQKVEFLVSFYNNEISEKSEIFDDQFSVERPDGSNFTLKIRSTKLEDSAMYFCASSEAGATWVGKETQYFGPGTRLLVL.

This chain links TRBV5-1 with TRBJ2-3; D gene ambiguous. CDR1 is SGHRS, CDR2 YFSETQ, per germline. The germline V and J ends were trimmed by 1 base and 4 bases, with 7 bases remaining between them. This CDR3 has 13 amino acids. CDR3: CASSLYAADTQYF. CDR3 coding DNA: TGCGCCAGCAGCTTGTATGCGGCAGATACGCAGTATTTT.

The chain recombines TRBV9 with TRBJ2-7; 8 bases align to TRBD1. V lost 4 bases to trimming and J lost 3 bases; unmatched junction nucleotides: 9. CDR3 size: 15 residues. CDR1 is SGDLS and CDR2 is YYNGEE in the germline V gene. The CDR3 sequence is CASSPSGQGSYEQYF. The CDR3 DNA is TGTGCCAGCAGCCCCTCAGGACAGGGTAGCTACGAGCAGTACTTC.

The J gene is TRBJ1-4, the V gene TRBV6-1; TRBD1 matches 7 bases. The CDR3 has 16 residues. The germline V gene encodes CDR1 MNHNS and CDR2 SASEGT. Germline trimming cut 6 bases from V and 5 bases from J; bases unmatched to any gene: 12. CDR3 region: CASSERQGSANEKLFF. In DNA form, the CDR3 reads TGTGCCAGCAGCGAAAGACAGGGCAGCGCGAATGAAAAACTGTTTTTT.

The chain employs TRBV24-1 and TRBJ2-7; D uncertain. Germline V gives CDR1 KGHDR, CDR2 SFDVKD. This CDR3 comprises 14 residues. Trimming left V 3 bases short and J 2 bases short, with 10 bases between. The CDR3 reads CATSDPGLAYEQYF. CDR3 sequence (DNA): TGTGCCACCAGTGATCCCGGGCTGGCCTACGAGCAGTACTTC.

For the CDR3, the DNA is TGTGCTAGTGGCTCTAACTGGGGCAATCAGCCCCAGCATTTT. Its protein is CASGSNWGNQPQHF. The V gene is TRBV12-5, the J gene TRBJ1-5; D is undetermined. The germline V and J ends were trimmed by 6 bases and 2 bases, with 11 bases remaining between them. This CDR3 has 14 residues. CDR1 is LGHNT and CDR2 is FRNRAP in the germline V gene.

The chain carries TRBV6-2 or TRBV6-3 and TRBJ2-5, with D perhaps matching TRBD2 (5 bases). The ends were cut back, 6 bases at V and 4 bases at J, with 15 bases in the middle. CDR3 length: 14 residues. Germline V lookup: CDR1 MNHEY, CDR2 SVGEGT. DNA for the CDR3: TGTGCCAGCAGCCGGACTCCTCCGCGAGAGACCCAGTACTTC. Amino acid sequence: CASSRTPPRETQYF.